A single sample is the source of the 30 T cell receptor beta chains below, sequenced in a study of tumor-infiltrating lymphocytes in primary liver carcinoma. Germline DNA was also extracted, and blood RNA was taken from unsorted whole blood. The input was 450 to 500 ng total RNA; TCR beta cDNA was made from it with a constant-region primer. Modified slightly, ARM-PCR produced TCR beta libraries over three nested multiplex PCR rounds. PCR rounds one and two used TRBV1-TRBV30 forward primers with a C-beta reverse primer for about 11 cycles each. In TCRdb, the multiplex PCR reads were re-called with MiXCR into one record per CDR3 protein. Of just over 300,000 distinct CDR3 sequences listed, approximately 58% are singletons. The sample was peripheral blood. All receptors come from a woman aged 30 to 39 with primary liver carcinoma and hepatitis B virus infection.

This clonotype was counted a single time. At one end, the junction sequence differs from germline, possibly due to a read error. The chain is built from TRBV6-2 or TRBV6-3 and TRBJ2-1; the match to TRBD2 covers 13 bases. Per the germline V gene, CDR1 is MNHEY and CDR2 is SVGEGT. The CDR3 is made up of 18 amino acids. The CDR3 DNA follows: TGTGCCAGCAGTTACTCAGGACTAGCGGGAGCAGCTTACAATGAGCACTTCTTC. Translated, it gives CASSYSGLAGAAYNEHFF.

Note on this clonotype: A much larger clone lies a single base off, so this may be a read error. The rearrangement joins TRBV6-6 to TRBJ2-7; 9 positions agree with TRBD2. This CDR3 is 14 amino acids long. Germline CDR1 MNHNY, CDR2 SVGAGI (reference sequence). V shed 6 bases and J 5 bases; nucleotides not matched to a gene: 8. The CDR3, as DNA: TGTGCCAGCAGCCCTACTAGCGGGCAGAACGAGCAGTACTTC. Encoded protein: CASSPTSGQNEQYF.

As concerns this clonotype: This clone may be a read error of a much larger clone one base away. The V call is TRBV4-3, the J call TRBJ2-4, with D possibly TRBD2 on 6 matching bases. V lost 4 bases, J lost 8 bases, and 18 bases lay in between. This CDR3 is 15 amino acids long. The V gene's germline CDR1 is LGHNA and CDR2 YSLEER. The CDR3 DNA reads TGCGCCAGCAGCCGACGGCGAGCGAGGGAGGACATTCAGTACTTC. This encodes CASSRRRAREDIQYF.

This clonotype was seen many times. This chain joins TRBV12-3 or TRBV12-4 and TRBJ2-4, with a possible D match to TRBD1 (5 bases). The CDR3 totals 12 residues. The V end was cut by 5 bases, the J end by 7 bases, with 9 bases between. The CDR3 region is CASSTGSNIQYF. The CDR3, as DNA: TGTGCCAGCAGTACAGGTTCCAACATTCAGTACTTC.

This clonotype showed up just a few times. The genes are TRBV5-5 and TRBJ1-2; D remains unclear. This CDR3 has 16 residues. Germline CDR1 and CDR2: SGHKS and YYEKEE (reference sequence). Trimming took 0 bases from V and 8 from J, leaving 20 bases between them. This CDR3 reads CASSLDRYLFTRGYTF. For the CDR3, the DNA is TGTGCCAGCAGCTTGGATCGATACCTCTTTACTAGGGGCTACACCTTC. Filled out from reference TRBV5-5 and TRBJ1-2, the complete variable domain reads DAGVTQSPTHLIKTRGQQVTLRCSPISGHKSVSWYQQVLGQGPQFIFQYYEKEERGRGNFPDRFSARQFPNYSSELNVNALLLGDSALYLCASSLDRYLFTRGYTFGSGTRLTVV.

About this clonotype itself: A read error may explain this, as a much larger clone is one base away. The chain recombines TRBV29-1 with TRBJ1-2; D possibly corresponds to TRBD1 (5 bases). This CDR3 has 14 amino acids. V gave up 4 bases and J gave up 7 bases, with 19 bases separating them. Germline assignment: CDR1 SQVTM and CDR2 ANQGSEA. The chain's CDR3 is CSVVSGREEGGYTF. CDR3 sequence (DNA): TGCAGCGTTGTATCAGGCAGGGAGGAAGGTGGCTACACCTTC.

This clonotype was counted only a few times. The CDR3 bases are TGTGCCAGCAGTCGACTAGCAAGTGAGCAGTACTTC. It yields the protein CASSRLASEQYF. This chain joins TRBV6-2 or TRBV6-3 and TRBJ2-7, with 7 bases identical to TRBD2. Trimming took 5 bases from V and 7 from J; bases not matched to a gene: 5. Germline V gene data show CDR1 as MNHEY and CDR2 as SVGEGT. This CDR3 has 12 amino acids.

A few counts support this clonotype. The chain couples TRBV6-5 to TRBJ2-1; TRBD2 might be the D (6 bases). The CDR3 has 14 amino acids. V was trimmed by 3 bases and J by 5 bases, leaving 11 bases between them. Germline CDR1 MNHEY, CDR2 SVGAGI. The DNA for the CDR3 is TGTGCCAGCAGTTATGGGGCGGGAAACAATGAGCAGTTCTTC. This codes for CASSYGAGNNEQFF.

Concerning this clonotype: One end of the junction varies from germline; a read error may be responsible. The chain uses TRBV11-3 and TRBJ2-2; no clear D. The CDR3 loop spans 14 amino acids. Looked up from germline, CDR1 is SGHNT and CDR2 is YENEEA. CDR3 coding DNA: TGTGACAGCAGCTTAGCAGGCGGTACCGGGGAGCTGTTTTTT. It yields the protein CDSSLAGGTGELFF.

There are a few counts of this clonotype. The chain has TRBV5-6 and TRBJ2-7, with D uncertain. The germline CDR1 and CDR2 sequences are SGHDT and YYEEEE. This CDR3 comprises 15 residues. Trimming took off 4 bases at V and 2 bases at J, with 16 bases between the two ends. CDR3 sequence reads: CASSPSRVSTYEQYF. The CDR3 nucleotides read TGTGCCAGCAGCCCCTCCCGGGTCTCCACCTACGAGCAGTACTTC.

This chain joins TRBV11-2 and TRBJ2-5; the D gene is possibly TRBD2 (7 bases). The V gene lost 5 bases and the J gene lost 5 bases, with 12 bases spanning the gap. CDR3 length equals 13 residues. CDR1 is SGHAT, CDR2 FQNNGV, per germline. The CDR3 coding sequence is TGTGCCAGCAGCACGGGGGGCTGGGAGACCCAGTACTTC. Amino acid sequence: CASSTGGWETQYF. Full variable domain (rest looked up from reference TRBV11-2 and TRBJ2-5): EAGVAQSPRYKIIEKRQSVAFWCNPISGHATLYWYQQILGQGPKLLIQFQNNGVVDDSQLPKDRFSAERLKGVDSTLKIQPAKLEDSAVYLCASSTGGWETQYFGPGTRLLVL.

This chain joins TRBV5-5 and TRBJ2-1; D is possibly TRBD2 (5 bases). The V and J ends lost 5 bases and 5 bases respectively, with 11 bases between them. This CDR3 region has 13 residues. CDR1 and CDR2 from the germline V gene are SGHKS and YYEKEE (reference sequence). CDR3 sequence: CASSPDFNNEQFF. CDR3 nucleotides: TGTGCCAGCAGTCCGGACTTTAACAATGAGCAGTTCTTC.

As regards this clonotype: The junction departs from the called germline gene at one end, perhaps through a read error. The chain uses TRBV29-1 and TRBJ2-2; 7 bases line up with TRBD2. Germline V gene data show CDR1 as SQVTM and CDR2 as ANQGSEA. CDR3 length: 14 amino acids. CDR3 bases: TGCAGCGTTTGGGAGGGAGAGAACACCAGGGAGCTGTTTTTT. As protein: CSVWEGENTRELFF.

The CDR3 loop is CASSLRRQGVGYNEQFF. DNA for the CDR3: TGTGCCAGCAGCTTAAGGCGACAGGGGGTAGGCTACAATGAGCAGTTCTTC. The J gene is TRBJ2-1, the V gene TRBV7-9; TRBD1 matches 9 bases. Germline CDR1 SEHNR, CDR2 FQNEAQ (reference sequence). Germline trimming cut 2 bases from V and 3 bases from J; bases unmatched to any gene: 8. The CDR3 is 17 residues long.

Comment on this clonotype: At one end the junction does not follow the germline gene, possibly because of a read error. V is TRBV11-2 and J is TRBJ2-1, with D unclear. The CDR3 loop spans 12 amino acids. CDR1 and CDR2 from the germline V gene are SGHAT and FQNNGV. CDR3 sequence: CASSLAPEEQYF. Here the CDR3 DNA reads TGTGCCAGCAGCTTAGCCCCTGAGGAGCAATACTTC.

This clonotype was detected only a few times. This chain links TRBV6-2 or TRBV6-3 with TRBJ2-3, with TRBD2 matching over 8 bases. Per the germline V gene, CDR1 is MNHEY and CDR2 is SVGEGT. The ends lost 0 bases at V and 0 bases at J; junction bases unmatched: 8. The length of the CDR3 is 18 residues. CDR3 coding DNA: TGTGCCAGCAGTTACTCGGCTAGGGCTAGCGGGAGCACAGATACGCAGTATTTT. As protein: CASSYSARASGSTDTQYF.

About this clonotype: One junction end does not reproduce the germline sequence, and a read error may be involved. The J gene is TRBJ1-6, the V gene TRBV12-3 or TRBV12-4, with D tentatively TRBD1 (5 bases). This CDR3 has 14 amino acids. The CDR3 sequence: CASDTGARNSSLHF. CDR3 nucleotides: TGTGCCAGCGACACCGGGGCCCGTAATTCATCCCTCCACTTT.

This clonotype was seen repeatedly, ten times or more. This rearrangement joins TRBV29-1 to TRBJ2-3; D is ambiguous. This CDR3 has 11 amino acids. V shed 3 bases and J shed 6 bases, with 7 bases lying between them. Germline V gives CDR1 SQVTM, CDR2 ANQGSEA. The CDR3 reads CSVDLLDTQYF. The CDR3, as DNA: TGCAGCGTTGATCTGTTGGATACGCAGTATTTT.

The chain carries TRBV4-2 and TRBJ2-5, with 8 nucleotides matching TRBD2. With 0 bases clipped from V and 7 bases from J, the junction kept 13 bases outside the gene matches. The germline CDR1 and CDR2 sequences are LGHNA and YNFKEQ. This CDR3 spans 17 amino acids. The CDR3 nucleotides read TGTGCCAGCAGCCAAGATTTTACGGGAGGGCCCGGGGGGACCCAGTACTTC. Protein product: CASSQDFTGGPGGTQYF.

For this clonotype: The junction departs from the called germline gene at one end, perhaps through a read error. This chain connects TRBV5-6 to TRBJ2-7; D uncertain. The CDR3 extends over 13 amino acids. CDR1 and CDR2 (germline): SGHDT, YYEEEE. For the CDR3, the DNA is TGTGCCAGCAGCCGAGAAATAGCCGGTCGGGTTTGCTTC. Translating it yields CASSREIAGRVCF.

For this clonotype: Germline and junction disagree at one end, which may indicate a read error. This sequence joins TRBV11-3 and TRBJ2-3; 13 positions agree with TRBD2. This CDR3 is built from 18 residues. CDR1 is SGHNT and CDR2 is YENEEA in the germline V gene. The CDR3 protein is CTSSLLTSGRPQQGPQYF. The CDR3 coding sequence is TGTACCAGCAGCTTACTGACTAGCGGGAGGCCGCAACAAGGACCGCAGTACTTT.

In DNA, the CDR3 is TGTGCCAGCAGGCCCCTAGCGGGATTCGGGGGCGAGCAGTACTTC. Protein product: CASRPLAGFGGEQYF. The genes are TRBV6-2 or TRBV6-3 and TRBJ2-7; TRBD2 aligns across 9 bases. J lost 6 bases, V lost 6 bases, and 12 bases had no gene match. This CDR3 comprises 15 residues. Germline V gives CDR1 MNHEY, CDR2 SVGEGT.

On this clonotype itself: A read error may produce the germline difference seen at one junction end. J is TRBJ2-6 and V is TRBV29-1; tentatively, D is TRBD1 (6 bases). CDR3 length: 13 residues. Germline V gene lookup returns CDR1 SQVTM and CDR2 ANQGSEA. DNA for the CDR3: TGCAGCGTTGACAGCTCAGGGGCCAAGGTCCTGACTTTC. Translated: CSVDSSGAKVLTF.

The chain uses TRBV28 and TRBJ2-6; D call uncertain. The CDR3 extends over 16 amino acids. CDR1 is MDHEN, CDR2 SYDVKM, per germline. Trimming pared 4 bases from V and 1 base from J, leaving 11 bases between. The CDR3: CASSSRLGSGANVLTF. CDR3 DNA: TGTGCCAGCAGTTCCAGACTGGGATCTGGGGCCAACGTCCTGACTTTC.

Remarks on this clonotype: A junction boundary mismatches the germline segment, possibly from a read error. The chain is built from TRBV11-1 and TRBJ1-1, with D hard to call. The CDR3 covers 14 residues. Germline values: CDR1 SGHAT, CDR2 FQDESV (reference sequence). CDR3 nucleotides: TGTGTCAGCAGCTCAAGAACAACGAACACTGAAGCTTTCTTT. It yields the protein CVSSSRTTNTEAFF.

In the case of this clonotype: The junction departs from germline at one end; a sequencing error may be responsible. The chain employs TRBV29-1 and TRBJ1-1, with D unclear. Germline lookup yields CDR1 SQVTM and CDR2 ANQGSEA. The CDR3 loop spans 16 amino acids. This CDR3 is CSVVAHSTWLNTEAFF. The CDR3 nucleotides are TGCAGCGTTGTAGCCCACTCCACCTGGCTGAACACTGAAGCTTTTTTT.

This clonotype was seen at least ten times. The chain links TRBV4-1 to TRBJ2-7; TRBD1 matches 7 bases. The CDR3 spans 15 residues. Germline V gene lookup returns CDR1 MGHRA and CDR2 YSYEKL. With 3 bases clipped from V and 4 bases from J, the junction kept 9 bases outside the gene matches. CDR3 bases: TGCGCCAGCAGCCAGGATCAGGGGGATTATTACGAGCAGTACTTC. Translating gives CASSQDQGDYYEQYF.

In regard to this clonotype: Mismatch with germline at one junction end may stem from a read error. The V and J genes are TRBV4-2 and TRBJ1-4, with D tentatively TRBD1 (6 bases). This CDR3 contains 16 residues. Germline V gene lookup returns CDR1 LGHNA and CDR2 YNFKEQ. The DNA for the CDR3 is TGTGCCAGCCGCCCTCACGGGGGGGCCGGTAATGAAAAACAGTTTTTT. Its protein is CASRPHGGAGNEKQFF.

Comments on this clonotype: In this CDR3 the conserved last residue, phenylalanine or tryptophan, is missing, so a read error is likely. V usage is TRBV12-3 or TRBV12-4 and J usage is TRBJ2-5; D unresolved. Trimming left V 5 bases short and J 4 bases short, with 8 bases between. This CDR3 spans 12 amino acids. CDR3 DNA: TGTGCCAGCAGTCCGAGGAGAGAGACCCAGTACTTA. It specifies CASSPRRETQYL.

The chain uses TRBV7-4 and TRBJ1-5; D unresolved. Trimming took 5 bases from V and 1 from J, leaving 21 bases between them. Germline loops: CDR1 SGHVT, CDR2 SQSDAQ. The CDR3 covers 18 residues. CDR3 in DNA: TGTGCCAGCAGCGCACGGTCCTACAGACGAAGAAGCAATCAGCCCCAGCATTTT. It yields the protein CASSARSYRRRSNQPQHF.